Below, 15 T cell receptor beta chains from the same sample are listed, as sequenced in a study of cytomegalovirus exposure and HLA in healthy donors. The PCR used 60 Vbeta and 13 Jbeta primers. Here immunoSEQ multiplex PCR was the method, and the copy in TCRdb shows in-frame clones only, minus some. The sample gives approximately 150,000 clones, roughly 80% of which show up once; approximately 13% is in the top ten. The sequenced sample consisted of PBMCs. All receptors come from a man aged 35-49 years in good health and CMV-seropositive.

CDR3 loop: CASSPSPIAVSYEQYF. DNA of the CDR3: TGTGCCAGCAGCCCGAGCCCGATAGCGGTCTCCTACGAGCAGTACTTC. The chain combines TRBV9 with TRBJ2-7, with D possibly being TRBD2 (6 bases). In germline, CDR1 is SGDLS, CDR2 YYNGEE. This CDR3 spans 16 amino acids. V lost 4 bases, J lost 0 bases, and 17 bases lay in between.

V is TRBV21-1 and J is TRBJ1-1; no check of the table's D call, TRBD1, against the DNA was made. TRBV21-1 is designated a pseudogene. This CDR3 has 12 amino acids. The DNA of the CDR3 is TGTGCCAGCAGCAGAGGGGACAGGGAAGCTTTCTTT. It codes for CASSRGDREAFF.

A few counts support this clone. V is TRBV28 and J is TRBJ1-4; 10 nucleotides match TRBD1. CDR3 size: 14 residues. Germline CDR1 is MDHEN and CDR2 is SYDVKM. The V gene end was trimmed by 4 bases and the J gene end by 8 bases; junction bases not matched to a gene: 4. The CDR3 spells CASSWTGGREKLFF. Written as DNA, the CDR3 is TGTGCCAGCAGTTGGACAGGGGGAAGGGAAAAACTGTTTTTT.

This clone is a singleton in its sample. The J gene is TRBJ2-1, the V gene TRBV29-1; 10 nucleotides line up with TRBD1. V was clipped by 4 bases and J by 5 bases; unmatched bases: 5. The CDR3 runs 14 residues. Germline CDR1 reads SQVTM; CDR2 reads ANQGSEA. The DNA for the CDR3 is TGCAGCGTTGGAGGGACAGGGGTAGACAATGAGCAGTTCTTC. It codes for CSVGGTGVDNEQFF.

The chain recombines TRBV9 with TRBJ2-1; 7 nucleotides line up with TRBD1. Germline CDR1 reads SGDLS; CDR2 reads YYNGEE. V shed 2 bases, J shed 1 base, and the junction held 6 bases outside the gene matches. CDR3 size: 16 residues. The CDR3 is CASSVLGTASYNEQFF. DNA for the CDR3: TGTGCCAGCAGCGTCCTCGGGACAGCGTCCTACAATGAGCAGTTCTTC.

This chain connects TRBV28 to TRBJ2-7, with a weak D call TRBD2 (7 bases). CDR3 length equals 12 residues. The V and J ends lost 10 bases and 4 bases respectively, with 14 bases between them. CDR1 and CDR2 (germline): MDHEN, SYDVKM. Written as DNA, the CDR3 is TGTGCCACCGGGGGGACACCTTACGAGCAGTACTTC. It translates to CATGGTPYEQYF.

CDR3 nucleotide sequence: TGCGCCAGCAGCCTGGTGAGACAGGGAGGAGAGACCCAGTACTTC. Translating it yields CASSLVRQGGETQYF. This chain joins TRBV4-1 and TRBJ2-5, with D perhaps matching TRBD1 (7 bases). The length of the CDR3 is 15 residues. CDR1 MGHRA and CDR2 YSYEKL come from the germline V gene. Trimming cost V 4 bases and J 4 bases, with 16 bases left between them.

The chain uses TRBV10-1 and TRBJ2-2; D not certain. Looked up from germline, CDR1 is WNHNN and CDR2 is SYGVQD (reference sequence). The CDR3 extends over 15 amino acids. V gave up 3 bases and J gave up 0 bases, with 8 bases separating them. CDR3 sequence: CASSETTPNTGELFF. For the CDR3, the DNA is TGCGCCAGCAGTGAAACCACACCGAACACCGGGGAGCTGTTTTTT.

The V and J genes are TRBV4-2 and TRBJ2-5; 8 bases agree with TRBD2. The J call is uncertain, as TRBJ2-7 better fits the DNA end. The CDR3 is 14 amino acids. The germline gives CDR1 LGHNA, CDR2 YNFKEQ. The CDR3 region has the DNA TGTGCCAGCAGCCTCGTAGCGGGATCCTACGAGCAGTACTTC. Translated: CASSLVAGSYEQYF.

The V and J genes are TRBV7-6 and TRBJ2-7; no reliable D call. V was shortened by 1 base and J by 3 bases, with 13 bases between the two germline ends. This CDR3 is 15 amino acids long. CDR1 SGHVS and CDR2 FNYEAQ come from the germline V gene. The CDR3 sequence: CASSLESSLGYEQYF. Written as DNA, the CDR3 is TGTGCCAGCAGCTTAGAGTCGAGCCTCGGCTACGAGCAGTACTTC.

The chain joins TRBV5-1 to TRBJ2-1; a weak D match, TRBD1 (5 bases). The CDR3 sequence is 15 residues long. V lost 0 bases to trimming and J lost 0 bases, with 7 bases between them. Germline CDR1 reads SGHRS; CDR2 reads YFSETQ. CDR3 protein: CASSLAGFSYNEQFF. In nucleotides, the CDR3 is TGCGCCAGCAGCTTGGCAGGGTTCTCCTACAATGAGCAGTTCTTC.

This clone was detected a few times. The chain couples TRBV11-2 to TRBJ1-4, with 7 bases fitting TRBD1. This CDR3 is 17 amino acids long. CDR1 SGHAT and CDR2 FQNNGV come from the germline V gene. V lost 4 bases, J lost 7 bases, and 15 bases stayed unmatched. CDR3 in amino acids: CASSSLTGKRFGEKLFF. The CDR3 DNA reads TGTGCCAGCAGCTCCCTGACAGGGAAGCGCTTCGGTGAAAAACTGTTTTTT.

The V gene is TRBV11-2, the J gene TRBJ1-1; 9 nucleotides match TRBD1. CDR3 length: 14 amino acids. The ends lost 2 bases at V and 3 bases at J; junction bases unmatched: 1. The germline V gene has CDR1 SGHAT and CDR2 FQNNGV. The CDR3 DNA reads as TGTGCCAGCAGCTTAAACAGGGGGCACACTGAAGCTTTCTTT. This sequence encodes CASSLNRGHTEAFF.

V is TRBV5-4 and J is TRBJ1-2; D unresolved. Trimming shortened V by 0 bases and J by 6 bases, and 9 bases separated the two germline ends. The CDR3 extends over 13 amino acids. Germline values: CDR1 SGHNT, CDR2 YYREEE (reference sequence). The CDR3 nucleotides are TGTGCCAGCAGCTTGGAGCGGCGGGATGGCTACACCTTC. This translates into CASSLERRDGYTF.

The chain uses TRBV7-8 and TRBJ2-1; no reliable D call. The germline V and J ends were trimmed by 5 bases and 2 bases, with 13 bases remaining between them. Looked up from germline, CDR1 is SGHVS and CDR2 is FQNEAQ. This CDR3 region has 15 residues. The chain's CDR3 is CASSPATVPYNEQFF. The DNA of the CDR3 is TGTGCCAGCAGCCCTGCAACAGTGCCCTACAATGAGCAGTTCTTC.